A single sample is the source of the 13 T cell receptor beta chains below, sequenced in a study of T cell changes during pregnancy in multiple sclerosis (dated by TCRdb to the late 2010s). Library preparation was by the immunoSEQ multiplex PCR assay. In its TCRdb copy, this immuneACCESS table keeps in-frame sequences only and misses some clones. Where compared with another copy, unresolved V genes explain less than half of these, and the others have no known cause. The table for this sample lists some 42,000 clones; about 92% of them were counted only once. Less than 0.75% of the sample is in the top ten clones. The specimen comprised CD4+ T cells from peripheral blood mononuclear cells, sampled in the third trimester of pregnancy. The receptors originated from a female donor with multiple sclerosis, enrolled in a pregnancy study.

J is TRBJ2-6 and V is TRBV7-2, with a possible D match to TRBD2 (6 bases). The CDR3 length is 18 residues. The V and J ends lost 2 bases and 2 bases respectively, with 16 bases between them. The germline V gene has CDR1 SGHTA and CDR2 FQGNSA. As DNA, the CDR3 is TGTGCCAGCAGCTTACGGGGGAAGCCGACGACTGGGGCCAACGTCCTGACTTTC. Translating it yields CASSLRGKPTTGANVLTF.

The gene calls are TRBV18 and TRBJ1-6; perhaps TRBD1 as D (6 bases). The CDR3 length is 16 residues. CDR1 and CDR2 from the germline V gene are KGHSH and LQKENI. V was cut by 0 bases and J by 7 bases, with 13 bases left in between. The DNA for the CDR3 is TGTGCCAGCTCACCACCGGGGGACACCACGAATTCACCCCTCCACTTT. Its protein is CASSPPGDTTNSPLHF.

The chain's CDR3 is CASSAGDEMYGYTF. As DNA, the CDR3 is TGCGCCAGCAGCGCGGGGGACGAAATGTATGGCTACACCTTC. The gene calls are TRBV5-1 and TRBJ1-2, with a weak D call TRBD1 (5 bases). Per germline, CDR1 SGHRS and CDR2 YFSETQ. This CDR3 region has 14 residues. V was clipped by 4 bases and J by 5 bases, with 15 bases between them.

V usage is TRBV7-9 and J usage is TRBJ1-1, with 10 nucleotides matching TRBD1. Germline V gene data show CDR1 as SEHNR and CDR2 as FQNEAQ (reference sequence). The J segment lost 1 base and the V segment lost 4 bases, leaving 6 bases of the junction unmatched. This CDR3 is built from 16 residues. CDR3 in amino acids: CASSSTGGLGNTEAFF. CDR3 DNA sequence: TGTGCCAGCAGCTCGACAGGGGGCCTCGGGAACACTGAAGCTTTCTTT.

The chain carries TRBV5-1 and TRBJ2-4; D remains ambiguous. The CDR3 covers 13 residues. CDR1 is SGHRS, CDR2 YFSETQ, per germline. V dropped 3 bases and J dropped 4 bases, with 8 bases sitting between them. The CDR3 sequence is CASSYSEKNIQYF. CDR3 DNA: TGCGCCAGCAGCTACAGTGAGAAAAACATTCAGTACTTC.

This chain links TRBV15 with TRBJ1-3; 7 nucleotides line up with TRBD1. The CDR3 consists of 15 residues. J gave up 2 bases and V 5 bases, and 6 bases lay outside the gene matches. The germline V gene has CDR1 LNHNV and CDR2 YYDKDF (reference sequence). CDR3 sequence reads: CATSSRQGTGNTIYF. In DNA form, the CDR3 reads TGTGCCACCAGCTCCAGACAGGGAACTGGAAACACCATATATTTT. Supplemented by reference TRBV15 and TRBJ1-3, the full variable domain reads DAMVIQNPRYQVTQFGKPVTLSCSQTLNHNVMYWYQQKSSQAPKLLFHYYDKDFNNEADTPDNFQSRRPNTSFCFLDIRSPGLGDTAMYLCATSSRQGTGNTIYFGEGSWLTVV.

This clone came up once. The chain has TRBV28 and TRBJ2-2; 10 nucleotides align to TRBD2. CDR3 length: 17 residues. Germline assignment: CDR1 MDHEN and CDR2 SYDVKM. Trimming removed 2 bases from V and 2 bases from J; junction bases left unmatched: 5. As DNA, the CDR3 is TGTGCCAGCAGTTTAAGGCCTAGCGGGAGAAACACCGGGGAGCTGTTTTTT. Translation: CASSLRPSGRNTGELFF. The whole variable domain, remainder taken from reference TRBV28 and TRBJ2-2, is DVKVTQSSRYLVKRTGEKVFLECVQDMDHENMFWYRQDPGLGLRLIYFSYDVKMKEKGDIPEGYSVSREKKERFSLILESASTNQTSMYLCASSLRPSGRNTGELFFGEGSRLTVL.

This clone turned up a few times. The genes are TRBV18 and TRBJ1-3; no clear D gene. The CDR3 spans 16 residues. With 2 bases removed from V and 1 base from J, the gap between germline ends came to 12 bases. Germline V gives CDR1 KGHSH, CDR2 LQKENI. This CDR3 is CASSPNNPSSGNTIYF. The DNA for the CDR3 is TGTGCCAGCTCACCAAACAACCCCTCTTCTGGAAACACCATATATTTT.

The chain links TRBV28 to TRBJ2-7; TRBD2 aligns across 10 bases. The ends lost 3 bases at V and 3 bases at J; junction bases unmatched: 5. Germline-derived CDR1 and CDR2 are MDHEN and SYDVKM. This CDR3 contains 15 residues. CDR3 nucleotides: TGTGCCAGCAGTTTCTTGGGGACTAGCGTCTACGAGCAGTACTTC. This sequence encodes CASSFLGTSVYEQYF.

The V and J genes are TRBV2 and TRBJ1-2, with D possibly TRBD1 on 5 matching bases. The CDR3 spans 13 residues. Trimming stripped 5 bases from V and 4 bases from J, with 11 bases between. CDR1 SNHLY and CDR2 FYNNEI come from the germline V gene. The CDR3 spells CASSQGLLYGYTF. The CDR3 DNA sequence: TGTGCCAGCAGTCAGGGACTTCTCTATGGCTACACCTTC.

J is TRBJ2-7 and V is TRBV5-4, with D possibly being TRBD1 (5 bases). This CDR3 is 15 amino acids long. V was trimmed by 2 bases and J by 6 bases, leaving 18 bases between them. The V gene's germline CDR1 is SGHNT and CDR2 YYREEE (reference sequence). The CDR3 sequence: CASSFLRTDTTEQYF. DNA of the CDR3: TGTGCCAGCAGCTTCCTCCGGACGGACACTACCGAGCAGTACTTC.

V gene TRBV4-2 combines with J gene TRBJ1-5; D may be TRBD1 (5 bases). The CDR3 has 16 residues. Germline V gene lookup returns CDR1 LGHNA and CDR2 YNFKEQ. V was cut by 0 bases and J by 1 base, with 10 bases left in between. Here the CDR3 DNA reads TGTGCCAGCAGCCAAGATCGGGGGGTAAGCAATCAGCCCCAGCATTTT. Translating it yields CASSQDRGVSNQPQHF.

For the CDR3, the DNA is TGTGCCAGCGCCCAACTAGCGGGTCCAGGGACTCAGCAGTTCTTC. Translation gives CASAQLAGPGTQQFF. The chain has TRBV6-1 and TRBJ2-1, with TRBD2 identical over 9 bases. CDR3 length: 15 amino acids. With V trimmed by 8 bases and J by 11 bases, 16 bases remained unmatched. Germline CDR1 and CDR2: MNHNS and SASEGT.